The clone carrying this T cell receptor beta chain came up a few times. This entry comes from a study of blood T cell repertoires in COVID-19. The CDR3 runs to 14 residues. V was cut by 1 base and J by 3 bases, with 11 bases left in between. Looked up from germline, CDR1 is SGHKS and CDR2 is YYEKEE (reference sequence). Libraries were prepared by immunoSEQ multiplex PCR; TCRdb keeps only in-frame clonotypes and omits some of them. The sample has fewer than 250,000 clones, more than 70% seen once; the top ten hold around 1.9%. Sequencing was performed on PBMCs or T cells enriched from blood (not recorded which). The chain uses TRBV5-5 and TRBJ2-7, with D unclear. This sequence was found in a woman between 50 and 59 years old who had recovered from COVID-19. As DNA, the CDR3 is TGTGCCAGCAGCTTGCCTGGGCTGGGCTACGAGCAGTACTTC. It codes for CASSLPGLGYEQYF.